This T cell receptor (beta chain) was recorded in a study of control samples from healthy donors and cancer patients. Clones were sequenced by immunoSEQ multiplex PCR, and TCRdb holds only the in-frame ones, with some missing. The sample contains 150,000 to 200,000 clones, approximately 92% of which appear only once. The CDR3 contains 13 residues. Per germline, CDR1 LGHDT and CDR2 YNNKEL (reference sequence). The V gene end was trimmed by 4 bases and the J gene end by 4 bases; junction bases not matched to a gene: 3. The sequence derives from a man aged 25 to 40 in good health. The chain uses TRBV3-1 (or the pseudogene TRBV3-2) and TRBJ2-7, with 8 bases fitting TRBD1. What was sequenced was blood. CDR3 protein: CASSPGQGYEQYF. The CDR3 coding sequence is TGTGCCAGCAGCCCTGGACAGGGTTACGAGCAGTACTTC.